This record concerns one T cell receptor beta chain sequence. The assay was immunoSEQ multiplex PCR, and TCRdb's table has in-frame clones only and misses some. The sample lists some 110,000 clones, over 75% occurring once. The source of the sample is a study of blood T cell repertoires in COVID-19. Overall study: Sample material is recorded as cDNA or gDNA derived from T cells, B-cell-depleted T cells, or PBMCs.

The trim removed 6 bases at V and 5 bases at J, leaving 9 bases unmatched. Germline V gene lookup returns CDR1 SNHLY and CDR2 FYNNEI. CDR3 size: 15 residues. J is TRBJ1-4 and V is TRBV2; 7 nucleotides align to TRBD1. The sequenced sample was peripheral blood. This receptor was identified in a man in his fifties or sixties with acute or convalescent COVID-19. The CDR3 loop is CASRFDAGGNEKLFF. In nucleotides, the CDR3 is TGTGCCAGCAGGTTCGACGCAGGGGGAAATGAAAAACTGTTTTTT.